This T cell receptor (beta chain) was captured by sequencing in a study of response to subunit inactivated influenza vaccine. TCRdb recomputed calls from the RT-PCR reads with MiXCR, one row per CDR3 protein. The sample lists some 640,000 distinct CDR3 sequences, about 15% occurring once. General study findings and limits: Researchers suggested that each seasonal influenza vaccination recruits few new T cells.

Only a few counts were recorded for this clonotype. Its antigen is not known. CDR3 size: 15 residues. V was shortened by 3 bases and J by 7 bases, with 16 bases between the two germline ends. The germline V gene has CDR1 MDHEN and CDR2 SYDVKM. V is TRBV28 and J is TRBJ1-5, with TRBD1 as a possible D gene (5 bases). This sequence was found in a man in his fifties who received an inactivated influenza vaccine. Sequences were derived from PBMCs from blood, sampled 14 days before vaccination. CDR3 coding DNA: TGTGCCAGCAGTTTCATGGGGCAGGGCAGGCAGCCCCAGCATTTT. This codes for CASSFMGQGRQPQHF.